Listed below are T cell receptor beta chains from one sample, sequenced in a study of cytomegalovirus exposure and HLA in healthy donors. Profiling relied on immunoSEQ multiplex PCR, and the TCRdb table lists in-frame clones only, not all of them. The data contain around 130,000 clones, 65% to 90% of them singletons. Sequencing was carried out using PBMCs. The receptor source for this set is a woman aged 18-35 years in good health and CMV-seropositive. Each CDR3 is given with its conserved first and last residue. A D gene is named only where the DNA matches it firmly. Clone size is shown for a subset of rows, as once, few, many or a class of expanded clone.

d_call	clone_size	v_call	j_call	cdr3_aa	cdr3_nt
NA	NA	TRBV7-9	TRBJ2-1	CASLGEEVEQFF	TGTGCCAGCCTGGGCGAGGAGGTGGAGCAGTTCTTC
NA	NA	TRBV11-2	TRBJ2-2	CASSFTNTGELFF	TGTGCCAGCAGCTTCACTAACACCGGGGAGCTGTTTTTT
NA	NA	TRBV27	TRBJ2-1	CASSFFSDNEQFF	TGTGCCAGCAGTTTTTTTTCGGACAATGAGCAGTTCTTC
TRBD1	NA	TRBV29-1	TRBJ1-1	CSACGGQGDTEAFF	TGCAGCGCTTGCGGGGGACAGGGAGACACTGAAGCTTTCTTT
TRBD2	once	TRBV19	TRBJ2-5	CASIGGAGETQYF	TGTGCCAGTATCGGGGGGGCTGGAGAGACCCAGTACTTC
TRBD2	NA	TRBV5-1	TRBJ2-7	CASSSLTSLTYEQYF	TGCGCCAGCAGCTCCTTGACTAGCCTCACCTACGAGCAGTACTTC
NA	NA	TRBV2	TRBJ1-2	CASSPGGYGYTF	TGTGCCAGCAGCCCGGGGGGGTATGGCTACACCTTC
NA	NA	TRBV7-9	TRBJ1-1	CASSLGEEGAFF	TGTGCCAGCAGCTTGGGTGAGGAGGGGGCTTTCTTT
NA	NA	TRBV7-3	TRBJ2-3	CASSPTGTDTQYF	TGTGCCAGCAGCCCGACAGGCACAGATACGCAGTATTTT
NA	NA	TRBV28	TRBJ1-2	CASSLPLYGYTF	TGTGCCAGCAGTTTACCTTTGTATGGCTACACCTTC
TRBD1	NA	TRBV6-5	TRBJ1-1	CASSATTGGTEAFF	TGTGCCAGCAGTGCCACGACAGGGGGCACTGAAGCTTTCTTT